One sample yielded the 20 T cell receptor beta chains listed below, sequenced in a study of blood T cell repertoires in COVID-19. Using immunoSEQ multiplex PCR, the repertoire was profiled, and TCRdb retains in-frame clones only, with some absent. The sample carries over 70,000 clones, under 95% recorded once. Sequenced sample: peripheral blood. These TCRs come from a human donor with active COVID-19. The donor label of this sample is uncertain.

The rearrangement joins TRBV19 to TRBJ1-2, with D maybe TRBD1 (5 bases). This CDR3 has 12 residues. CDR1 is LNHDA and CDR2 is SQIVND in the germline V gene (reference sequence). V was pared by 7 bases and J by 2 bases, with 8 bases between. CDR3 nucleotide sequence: TGTGCCAGTACGACAGTGAACTATGGCTACACCTTC. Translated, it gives CASTTVNYGYTF.

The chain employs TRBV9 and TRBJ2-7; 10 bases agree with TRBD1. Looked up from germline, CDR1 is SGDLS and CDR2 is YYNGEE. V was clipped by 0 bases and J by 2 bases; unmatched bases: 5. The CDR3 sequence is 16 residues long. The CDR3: CASSVVGTGAAYEQYF. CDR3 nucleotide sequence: TGTGCCAGCAGCGTAGTAGGGACAGGGGCCGCCTACGAGCAGTACTTC.

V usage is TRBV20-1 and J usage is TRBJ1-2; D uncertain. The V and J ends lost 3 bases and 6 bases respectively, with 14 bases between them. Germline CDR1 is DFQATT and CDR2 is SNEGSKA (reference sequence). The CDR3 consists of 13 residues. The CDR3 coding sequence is TGCAGTGCTAGTCGGGAAGAAACACATGGCTACACCTTC. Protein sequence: CSASREETHGYTF.

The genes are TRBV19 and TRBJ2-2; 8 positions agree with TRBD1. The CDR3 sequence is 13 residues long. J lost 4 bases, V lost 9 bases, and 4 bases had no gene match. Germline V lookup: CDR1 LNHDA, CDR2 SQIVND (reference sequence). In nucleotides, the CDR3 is TGTGCCAGCCAGGGGGCAGTCACCGGGGAGCTGTTTTTT. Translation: CASQGAVTGELFF.

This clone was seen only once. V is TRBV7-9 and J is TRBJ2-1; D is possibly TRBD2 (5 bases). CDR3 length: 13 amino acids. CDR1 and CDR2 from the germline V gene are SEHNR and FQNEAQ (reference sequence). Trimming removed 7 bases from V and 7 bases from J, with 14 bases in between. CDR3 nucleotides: TGTGCCAGCATAACCGGTGCGGGTAATGAGCAGTTCTTC. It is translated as CASITGAGNEQFF.

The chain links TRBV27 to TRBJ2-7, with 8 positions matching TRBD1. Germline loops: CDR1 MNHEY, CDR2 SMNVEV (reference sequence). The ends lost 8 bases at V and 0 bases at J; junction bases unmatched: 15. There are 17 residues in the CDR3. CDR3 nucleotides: TGTGCCAGCGGCCCAGGGGGCACCTCCATGGACTCCTACGAGCAGTACTTC. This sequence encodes CASGPGGTSMDSYEQYF.

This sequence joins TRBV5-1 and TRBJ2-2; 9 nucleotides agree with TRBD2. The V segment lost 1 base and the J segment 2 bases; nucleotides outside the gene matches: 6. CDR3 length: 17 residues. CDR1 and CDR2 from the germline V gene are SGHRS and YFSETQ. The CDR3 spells CASSLWLAGFNTGELFF. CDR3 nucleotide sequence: TGCGCCAGCAGCTTGTGGCTAGCGGGGTTTAACACCGGGGAGCTGTTTTTT.

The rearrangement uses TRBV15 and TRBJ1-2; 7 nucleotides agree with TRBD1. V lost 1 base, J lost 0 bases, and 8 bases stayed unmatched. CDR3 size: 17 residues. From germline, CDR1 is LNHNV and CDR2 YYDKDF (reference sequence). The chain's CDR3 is CATSRAGATGPNYGYTF. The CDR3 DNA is TGTGCCACCAGCAGAGCGGGGGCGACAGGGCCTAACTATGGCTACACCTTC.

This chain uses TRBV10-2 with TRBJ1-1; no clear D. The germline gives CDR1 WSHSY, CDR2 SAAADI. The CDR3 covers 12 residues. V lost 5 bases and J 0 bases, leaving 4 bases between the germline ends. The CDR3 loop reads CASSQMNTEAFF. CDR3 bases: TGCGCCAGCAGTCAGATGAACACTGAAGCTTTCTTT.

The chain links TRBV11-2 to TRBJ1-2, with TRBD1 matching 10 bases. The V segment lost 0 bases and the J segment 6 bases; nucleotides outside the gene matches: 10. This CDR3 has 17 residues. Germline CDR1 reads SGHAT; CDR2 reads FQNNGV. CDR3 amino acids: CASSLDRVTGGSNGYTF. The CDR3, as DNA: TGTGCCAGCAGCTTAGATCGGGTGACAGGGGGCTCGAATGGCTACACCTTC.

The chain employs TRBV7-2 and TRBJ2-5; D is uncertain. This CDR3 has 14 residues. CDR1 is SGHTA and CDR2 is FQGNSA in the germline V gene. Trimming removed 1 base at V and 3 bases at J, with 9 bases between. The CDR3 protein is CASSLGSAKETQYF. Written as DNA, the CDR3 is TGTGCCAGCAGCTTAGGGTCAGCGAAAGAGACCCAGTACTTC.

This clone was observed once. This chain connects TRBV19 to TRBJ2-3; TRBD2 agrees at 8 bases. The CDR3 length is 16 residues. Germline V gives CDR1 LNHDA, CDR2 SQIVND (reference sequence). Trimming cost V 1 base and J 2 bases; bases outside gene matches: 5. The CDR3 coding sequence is TGTGCCAGTAGTATAGGACGGGGGGGAACCACAGATACGCAGTATTTT. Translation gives CASSIGRGGTTDTQYF.

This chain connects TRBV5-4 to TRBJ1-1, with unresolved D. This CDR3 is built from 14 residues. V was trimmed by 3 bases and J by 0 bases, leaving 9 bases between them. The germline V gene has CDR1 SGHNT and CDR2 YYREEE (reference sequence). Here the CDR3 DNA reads TGTGCCAGCAGCTATTCGGTCATGAACACTGAAGCTTTCTTT. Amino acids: CASSYSVMNTEAFF.

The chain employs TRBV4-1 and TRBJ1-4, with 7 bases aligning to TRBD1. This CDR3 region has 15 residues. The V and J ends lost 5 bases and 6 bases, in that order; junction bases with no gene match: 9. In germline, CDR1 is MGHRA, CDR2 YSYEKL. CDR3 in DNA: TGCGCCAGCAGCGACGGAGGGGGCGCCTATGAAAAACTGTTTTTT. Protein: CASSDGGGAYEKLFF.

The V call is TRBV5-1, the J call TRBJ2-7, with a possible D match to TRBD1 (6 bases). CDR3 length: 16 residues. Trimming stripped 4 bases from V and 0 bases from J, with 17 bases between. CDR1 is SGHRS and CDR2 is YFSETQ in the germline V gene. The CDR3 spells CASSLLGADSSYEQYF. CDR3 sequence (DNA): TGCGCCAGCAGCCTCCTTGGGGCGGACAGCTCCTACGAGCAGTACTTC.

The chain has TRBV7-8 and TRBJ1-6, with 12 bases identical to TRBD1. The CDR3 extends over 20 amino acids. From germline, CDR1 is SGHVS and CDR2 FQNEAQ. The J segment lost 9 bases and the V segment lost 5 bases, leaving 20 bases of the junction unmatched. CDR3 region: CASSPYRDRGQIPFSSPLHF. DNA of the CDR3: TGTGCCAGCAGCCCATACCGGGACAGGGGGCAAATTCCCTTCAGTTCACCCCTCCACTTT.

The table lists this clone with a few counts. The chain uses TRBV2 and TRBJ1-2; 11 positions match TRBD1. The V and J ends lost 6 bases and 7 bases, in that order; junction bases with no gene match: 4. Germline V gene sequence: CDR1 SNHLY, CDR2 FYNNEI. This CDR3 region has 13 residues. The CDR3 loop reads CASRDRGRGGYTF. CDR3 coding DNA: TGTGCCAGCAGGGACAGGGGGCGCGGTGGCTACACCTTC. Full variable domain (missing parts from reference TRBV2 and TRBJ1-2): EPEVTQTPSHQVTQMGQEVILRCVPISNHLYFYWYRQILGQKVEFLVSFYNNEISEKSEIFDDQFSVERPDGSNFTLKIRSTKLEDSAMYFCASRDRGRGGYTFGSGTRLTVV.

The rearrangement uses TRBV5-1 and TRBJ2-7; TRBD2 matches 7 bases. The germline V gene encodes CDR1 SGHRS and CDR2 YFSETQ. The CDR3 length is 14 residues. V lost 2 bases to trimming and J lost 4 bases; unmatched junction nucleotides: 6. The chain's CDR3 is CASSLDLAVYEQYF. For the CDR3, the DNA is TGCGCCAGCAGCTTAGACCTAGCGGTTTACGAGCAGTACTTC.

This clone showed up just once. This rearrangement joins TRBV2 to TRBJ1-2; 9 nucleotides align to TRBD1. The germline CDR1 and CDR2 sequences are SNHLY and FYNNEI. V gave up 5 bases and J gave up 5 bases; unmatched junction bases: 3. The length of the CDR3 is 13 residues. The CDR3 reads CASSSQGAYGYTF. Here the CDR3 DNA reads TGTGCCAGCAGTTCACAGGGGGCGTATGGCTACACCTTC.

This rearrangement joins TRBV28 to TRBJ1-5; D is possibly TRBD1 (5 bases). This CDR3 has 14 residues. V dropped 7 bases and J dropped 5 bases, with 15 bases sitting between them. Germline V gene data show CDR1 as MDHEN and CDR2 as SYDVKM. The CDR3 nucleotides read TGTGCCAGCACCCAGGGAGGGGAGGATCAGCCCCAGCATTTT. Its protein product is CASTQGGEDQPQHF.